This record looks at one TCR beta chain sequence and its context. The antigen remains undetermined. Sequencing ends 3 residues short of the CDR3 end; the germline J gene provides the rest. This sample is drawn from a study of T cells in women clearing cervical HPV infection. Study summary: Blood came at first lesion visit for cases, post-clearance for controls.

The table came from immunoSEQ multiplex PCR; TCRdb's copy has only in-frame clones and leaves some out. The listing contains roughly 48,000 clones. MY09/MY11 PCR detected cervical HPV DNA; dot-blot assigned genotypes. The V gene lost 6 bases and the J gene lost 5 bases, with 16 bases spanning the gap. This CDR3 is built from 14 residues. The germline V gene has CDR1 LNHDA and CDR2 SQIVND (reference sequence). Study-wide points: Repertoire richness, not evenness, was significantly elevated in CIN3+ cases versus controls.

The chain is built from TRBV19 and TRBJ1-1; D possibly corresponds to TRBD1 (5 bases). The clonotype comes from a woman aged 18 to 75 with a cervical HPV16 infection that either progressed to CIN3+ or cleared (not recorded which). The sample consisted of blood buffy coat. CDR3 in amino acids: CASSATVGGTEAFF. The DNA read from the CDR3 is TGTGCCAGTAGCGCTACGGTTGGGGGGACTGAA.